This T cell receptor beta chain was sequenced during a study of shared clonotypes between healthy human individuals. Study results and caveats: Though the depth was large, rarefaction showed that sorted-subset sequencing was incomplete.

The CDR3 is 14 amino acids. Germline V gives CDR1 MNHEY, CDR2 SVGAGI. Trimming removed 5 bases at V and 0 bases at J, with 7 bases between. Clones were sequenced by immunoSEQ multiplex PCR, and TCRdb holds only the in-frame ones, with some missing. This table holds 2 million to 2.5 million clones, 90% to 97% found once. CD4+ cell separation produced CD45RA+ naive and CD45RA-negative memory subsets. As concerns this clone: Its matching antigen is unknown.

Sequenced input: naive CD4+ T cells sorted from blood. The subset: CD45RA+ positively selected. The clonotype originates from a man aged 18 to 30 in good health. The chain carries TRBV6-5 and TRBJ1-4; D call uncertain. In DNA, the CDR3 is TGTGCCAGCAGTCCCGTCCCAACTAATGAAAAACTGTTTTTT. This codes for CASSPVPTNEKLFF.